A selection of T cell receptor beta chains follows, all from one sample in a study of T-cell memory formation after mild COVID-19. TCRdb reprocessed the 5' RACE reads via MiXCR and lists one record per CDR3 protein. The sample lists 80,000 to 90,000 distinct CDR3 sequences, approximately 25% occurring once. Sequenced: PBMCs or a T cell subset sorted from them (not recorded which). These receptors originate from a man aged 18 to 30 who had mild COVID-19 (a few samples of this study predate the infection). Cell type and time point are not known. Each CDR3 is given with its conserved first and last residue. The D gene is left open where the match is weak. Only some rows state a clone size, as once, few, many or a class for expanded clones.

v_gene	abundance	d_gene	j_gene	CDR3nt	CDR3aa
TRBV28	-	TRBD1	TRBJ2-2	TGTGCCAGCAGCCCGGACAGGGGGCCCACCGGGGAGCTGTTTTTT	CASSPDRGPTGELFF
TRBV6-1	-	TRBD1	TRBJ2-3	TGTGCCAGCAGTGCCACAGGGGGAGGCACAGATACGCAGTATTTT	CASSATGGGTDTQYF
TRBV6-5	-	-	TRBJ2-2	TGTGCCAGCAGCCCCCCCCGACCCGGGGAGCTGTTTTTT	CASSPPRPGELFF
TRBV7-9	-	-	TRBJ2-5	TGTGCCAGCAGCCGCTTGTTTGAGACCCAGTACTTC	CASSRLFETQYF
TRBV4-3	-	TRBD1	TRBJ1-4	TGCGCCAGCAGCCAAGACGGGACAGGGAATGAAAAACTGTTTTTT	CASSQDGTGNEKLFF
TRBV7-9	-	TRBD2	TRBJ2-3	TGTGCCAGCAGCTTACTTCCTAGCGGTAGCACAGATACGCAGTATTTT	CASSLLPSGSTDTQYF
TRBV15	-	-	TRBJ1-2	TGTGCCACCAGCCCTAGGCGGGGGTTTTCGGGTTATGGCTACACCTTC	CATSPRRGFSGYGYTF
TRBV6-2/TRBV6-3	few	-	TRBJ2-1	TGTGCCAGTTCCACCTGGGGCGGAACCTACAATGAGCAGTTCTTC	CASSTWGGTYNEQFF
TRBV6-6	-	-	TRBJ2-1	TGTGCCAGCAGTCTCCAGTGGAAGGATGAGCAGTTCTTC	CASSLQWKDEQFF
TRBV5-1	-	-	TRBJ2-5	TGCGCCAGCAGCTTGTTAAGGGTCCAAGAGACCCAGTACTTC	CASSLLRVQETQYF
TRBV29-1	few	-	TRBJ2-5	TGCAGCGTTGAATGGATAGCTGGGGAGACCCAGTACTTC	CSVEWIAGETQYF
TRBV4-1	-	TRBD1	TRBJ1-1	TGCGCCAGCAGCCAAGTTCCGGGACAGGGAGCTGAAGCTTTCTTT	CASSQVPGQGAEAFF
TRBV5-6	-	TRBD1	TRBJ1-2	TGTGCCAGCAGCCCGGACAGGGGGCGGTTGGGCTACACCTTC	CASSPDRGRLGYTF
TRBV7-9	few	-	TRBJ1-4	TGTGCCAGCAGCTTACCTGAATATGGGGAAAAACTGTTTTTT	CASSLPEYGEKLFF
TRBV7-9	few	TRBD2	TRBJ2-3	TGTGCCAGCAGCCCAAGCGGGGGCGTGGAGTGGGATACGCAGTATTTT	CASSPSGGVEWDTQYF
TRBV10-3	-	TRBD1	TRBJ1-1	TGTGCCATCAGGCAGGGGGCGGAGGGCTACACTGAAGCTTTCTTT	CAIRQGAEGYTEAFF
TRBV6-6	-	-	TRBJ2-7	TGTGCCAGCAGTTACTCGTATGCTAGCAGCTCCTACGAGCAGTACTTC	CASSYSYASSSYEQYF
TRBV11-2	-	-	TRBJ2-3	TGTGCCAGCAGCTTAATCGCAGATACGCAGTATTTT	CASSLIADTQYF
TRBV28	-	TRBD1	TRBJ2-5	TGTGCCAGCAGGGGACAGGGGAAGAAGACCCAGTACTTC	CASRGQGKKTQYF
TRBV7-2	-	TRBD1	TRBJ1-5	TGTGCCAGCAGCGCCGACCCGGGACAGCTGCTCAATCAGCCCCAGCATTTT	CASSADPGQLLNQPQHF
TRBV11-2	-	TRBD2	TRBJ2-5	TGTGCCAGCAGCTTAGCATCGGGGGGGCTTCAAGAGACCCAGTACTTC	CASSLASGGLQETQYF
TRBV5-1	few	-	TRBJ1-1	TGCGCCAGCCGTCAGGGTACTGAAGCTTTCTTT	CASRQGTEAFF
TRBV5-6	-	TRBD1	TRBJ1-6	TGTGCCAGCAGCTTGCCGGGACAGGGAGGATATTCACCCCTCCACTTT	CASSLPGQGGYSPLHF
TRBV7-6	few	-	TRBJ2-5	TGTGCCAGCAGCTTTAAAGAGACCCAGTACTTC	CASSFKETQYF
TRBV14	few	-	TRBJ1-1	TGTGCCAGCAGCCAAGAGGGGGCTCTGAACACTGAAGCTTTCTTT	CASSQEGALNTEAFF
TRBV6-1	few	-	TRBJ1-5	TGTGCCAGCAGTGAATGGGGGAAGGGACAGCCCCAGCATTTT	CASSEWGKGQPQHF
TRBV4-1	-	TRBD1	TRBJ2-2	TGCGCCAGCAGCCAAGATGGGACAGTTAACACCGGGGAGCTGTTTTTT	CASSQDGTVNTGELFF
TRBV20-1	few	-	TRBJ2-7	TGCAGTGCACACGCGGTGGGACGTTCTACCGGCGAGCAGTACTTC	CSAHAVGRSTGEQYF
TRBV29-1	-	TRBD1	TRBJ2-7	TGCAGCGTTGGGCAGGGGGACGTAGTCTACGAGCAGTACTTC	CSVGQGDVVYEQYF
TRBV12-3/TRBV12-4	-	TRBD2	TRBJ2-2	TGTGCCAGCAGTTTAGGGCGGGGGTTGATAGACACCGGGGAGCTGTTTTTT	CASSLGRGLIDTGELFF
TRBV20-1	many	-	TRBJ1-1	TGCAGTGCTGCACAGGTAGACACTGAAGCTTTCTTT	CSAAQVDTEAFF
TRBV6-2/TRBV6-3	few	-	TRBJ2-7	TGTGCCAGCAGTTACTTGCTCACAGGACACGAGCAGTACTTC	CASSYLLTGHEQYF
TRBV7-9	few	-	TRBJ2-3	TGTGCCAGCAGCTTAGTAGGGGATACGCAGTATTTT	CASSLVGDTQYF
TRBV28	few	TRBD1	TRBJ2-3	TGTGCCAGCAGTCTGCCGCTCCGGGACAGGGGGTTAGATACGCAGTATTTT	CASSLPLRDRGLDTQYF
TRBV29-1	once	-	TRBJ2-3	TGCAGCGTTGATCAGGGGACAGATACGCAGTATTTT	CSVDQGTDTQYF
TRBV19	few	-	TRBJ1-5	TGTGCCACCAGGGACGGCAATCAGCCCCAGCATTTT	CATRDGNQPQHF
TRBV14	few	TRBD1	TRBJ1-2	TGTGCCAGCAGCCAACGAGGGACAGGGAGCTATGGCTACACCTTC	CASSQRGTGSYGYTF
TRBV10-3	few	TRBD1	TRBJ2-7	TGTGCCATCAGTAACAGGGGAAGTACCTACGAGCAGTACTTC	CAISNRGSTYEQYF